At least ten counts were recorded for the clone carrying this T cell receptor beta chain. The antigen remains undetermined. This specimen comes from a study of T-cell reconstitution after alpha-beta-depleted transplantation in children. Study results and caveats: After transplant, high TCRbeta diversity at day 60 in some patients arose from surviving recipient T cells and thymic progenitors. Most T-cell counts and diversity one year after the transplant came from T cells that were newly produced. Where alpha-beta T cells came from about two months after transplant was reportedly several hundred expanded graft clones.

Trimming pared 6 bases from V and 0 bases from J, leaving 16 bases between. The CDR3 covers 16 residues. The TCRbeta library was prepared with unique molecular identifiers. From the PCR reads, TCRdb called clonotypes with MiXCR, one entry per CDR3 protein. The sample holds around 300,000 distinct CDR3 sequences, 11% seen once. Here the sequenced sample was peripheral blood, taken 180 days after TCRalphabeta/CD19-depleted stem cell transplant. The sequence was collected from a male patient under 10 years old who had a stem cell transplant for chronic granulomatous disease, so the T cells may come from the graft donor. The chain links TRBV12-3 or TRBV12-4 to TRBJ2-3, with D possibly called TRBD1 or TRBD2 (6 bases each). CDR3: CASRNGGHRSTDTQYF. CDR3 coding DNA: TGTGCCAGCAGAAACGGGGGCCACCGGAGCACAGATACGCAGTATTTT.